Listed below are T cell receptor beta chains from one sample, sequenced in a study of cytomegalovirus exposure and HLA in healthy donors. Profiled with immunoSEQ multiplex PCR; TCRdb holds only in-frame clones, not every one. The sample has 200,000 to 300,000 clones, roughly 88% seen once. The source material was PBMCs. These receptors came from a woman younger than 45 in good health and CMV-seronegative. CDR3s include the opening cysteine and the closing phenylalanine or tryptophan. D genes are given only for firm matches. Some rows have no size entry. The others give once, few or many, or a class for an expanded clone.

cdr3_length: 13; d_call: NA; v_call: TRBV4-1; j_call: TRBJ1-1; clone_size: few; cdr3_aa: CASSQAVNTEAFF; cdr3_nt: TGCGCCAGCAGCCAAGCTGTGAACACTGAAGCTTTCTTT
cdr3_length: 13; d_call: NA; v_call: TRBV2; j_call: TRBJ2-7; clone_size: NA; cdr3_aa: CASSEFISYEQYF; cdr3_nt: TGTGCCAGCAGTGAATTCATCTCCTACGAGCAGTACTTC
cdr3_length: 13; d_call: NA; v_call: TRBV4-2; j_call: TRBJ1-2; clone_size: NA; cdr3_aa: CASSPAGAGGYTF; cdr3_nt: TGTGCCAGCAGCCCTGCGGGTGCCGGGGGCTACACCTTC
cdr3_length: 15; d_call: TRBD1; v_call: TRBV14; j_call: TRBJ2-1; clone_size: NA; cdr3_aa: CASSPDRGVYNEQFF; cdr3_nt: TGTGCCAGCAGCCCCGACAGGGGTGTTTACAATGAGCAGTTCTTC
cdr3_length: 15; d_call: TRBD2; v_call: TRBV15; j_call: TRBJ2-7; clone_size: NA; cdr3_aa: CATSREALAGDEQYF; cdr3_nt: TGTGCCACCAGCAGAGAAGCACTAGCGGGAGACGAGCAGTACTTC
cdr3_length: 11; d_call: TRBD2; v_call: TRBV14; j_call: TRBJ2-1; clone_size: once; cdr3_aa: CASSQGTSQFF; cdr3_nt: TGTGCCAGCAGCCAAGGGACTAGTCAGTTCTTC
cdr3_length: 13; d_call: NA; v_call: TRBV2; j_call: TRBJ1-1; clone_size: NA; cdr3_aa: CASSGVDDTEAFF; cdr3_nt: TGTGCCAGCAGTGGGGTGGACGACACTGAAGCTTTCTTT
cdr3_length: 15; d_call: NA; v_call: TRBV7-9; j_call: TRBJ2-5; clone_size: NA; cdr3_aa: CASSLEPDGGETQYF; cdr3_nt: TGTGCCAGCAGCTTAGAACCGGACGGAGGGGAGACCCAGTACTTC
cdr3_length: 13; d_call: NA; v_call: TRBV19; j_call: TRBJ2-3; clone_size: NA; cdr3_aa: CASTGSTTDTQYF; cdr3_nt: TGTGCCAGTACCGGCTCTACCACAGATACGCAGTATTTT
cdr3_length: 15; d_call: TRBD2; v_call: TRBV4-3; j_call: TRBJ2-5; clone_size: NA; cdr3_aa: CASSQGGSAQQTQYF; cdr3_nt: TGCGCCAGCAGCCAGGGGGGGTCGGCTCAACAGACCCAGTACTTC
cdr3_length: 15; d_call: NA; v_call: TRBV6-1; j_call: TRBJ2-3; clone_size: NA; cdr3_aa: CASSNRVWSTDTQYF; cdr3_nt: TGTGCCAGCAGTAACAGGGTATGGAGCACAGATACGCAGTATTTT
cdr3_length: 13; d_call: NA; v_call: TRBV27; j_call: TRBJ2-1; clone_size: NA; cdr3_aa: CASSFPGADEQFF; cdr3_nt: TGTGCCAGCAGTTTTCCGGGGGCCGATGAGCAGTTCTTC
cdr3_length: 11; d_call: NA; v_call: TRBV5-3; j_call: TRBJ2-1; clone_size: few; cdr3_aa: CARSPHNEQFF; cdr3_nt: TGTGCCAGAAGCCCCCACAATGAGCAGTTCTTC
cdr3_length: 15; d_call: NA; v_call: TRBV27; j_call: TRBJ2-1; clone_size: NA; cdr3_aa: CASSLGAEPYNEQFF; cdr3_nt: TGTGCCAGCAGTTTAGGGGCAGAGCCCTACAATGAGCAGTTCTTC
cdr3_length: 17; d_call: TRBD2; v_call: TRBV14; j_call: TRBJ2-7; clone_size: NA; cdr3_aa: CASSQEGGSPSVNEQYF; cdr3_nt: TGTGCCAGCAGCCAAGAAGGCGGGAGCCCTTCTGTAAACGAGCAGTACTTC
cdr3_length: 14; d_call: NA; v_call: TRBV28; j_call: TRBJ1-5; clone_size: few; cdr3_aa: CASRWGDSNQPQHF; cdr3_nt: TGTGCCAGCCGCTGGGGTGATAGCAATCAGCCCCAGCATTTT
cdr3_length: 11; d_call: NA; v_call: TRBV6-1; j_call: TRBJ2-7; clone_size: NA; cdr3_aa: CASSDPRAQYF; cdr3_nt: TGTGCCAGCAGTGACCCCCGGGCGCAGTACTTC
cdr3_length: 15; d_call: NA; v_call: TRBV27; j_call: TRBJ2-3; clone_size: NA; cdr3_aa: CASSLWVASTDTQYF; cdr3_nt: TGTGCCAGCAGTTTGTGGGTTGCTAGCACAGATACGCAGTATTTT
cdr3_length: 15; d_call: TRBD2; v_call: TRBV6-4; j_call: TRBJ2-1; clone_size: NA; cdr3_aa: CASSSFAGGPYEQFF; cdr3_nt: TGTGCCAGCAGTTCCTTTGCGGGAGGGCCGTATGAGCAGTTCTTC
cdr3_length: 15; d_call: NA; v_call: TRBV27; j_call: TRBJ2-1; clone_size: NA; cdr3_aa: CASSHRDTIYNEQFF; cdr3_nt: TGTGCCAGCAGTCATCGGGACACGATCTACAATGAGCAGTTCTTC
cdr3_length: 15; d_call: NA; v_call: TRBV5-1; j_call: TRBJ2-7; clone_size: NA; cdr3_aa: CASSLGWGAEGEQYF; cdr3_nt: TGCGCCAGCAGCTTGGGTTGGGGTGCTGAGGGCGAGCAGTACTTC
cdr3_length: 13; d_call: TRBD2; v_call: TRBV18; j_call: TRBJ2-1; clone_size: NA; cdr3_aa: CASSPTGGGEQFF; cdr3_nt: TGTGCCAGCTCACCCACCGGCGGGGGTGAGCAGTTCTTC
cdr3_length: 15; d_call: TRBD2; v_call: TRBV9; j_call: TRBJ2-7; clone_size: NA; cdr3_aa: CASSEAGGQTYEQYF; cdr3_nt: TGTGCCAGCAGTGAAGCGGGAGGCCAGACCTACGAGCAGTACTTC
cdr3_length: 15; d_call: NA; v_call: TRBV18; j_call: TRBJ1-1; clone_size: once; cdr3_aa: CASSPRGQLNTEAFF; cdr3_nt: TGTGCCAGCTCACCACGTGGACAGTTGAACACTGAAGCTTTCTTT
cdr3_length: 15; d_call: TRBD1; v_call: TRBV28; j_call: TRBJ1-5; clone_size: NA; cdr3_aa: CASSWDRGRNQPQHF; cdr3_nt: TGTGCCAGCAGTTGGGACAGGGGAAGGAATCAGCCCCAGCATTTT
cdr3_length: 15; d_call: TRBD2; v_call: TRBV29-1; j_call: TRBJ2-3; clone_size: NA; cdr3_aa: CSVETGTTSLDTQYF; cdr3_nt: TGCAGCGTTGAAACCGGGACTACGAGCTTAGATACGCAGTATTTT
cdr3_length: 12; d_call: NA; v_call: TRBV6-5; j_call: TRBJ1-1; clone_size: once; cdr3_aa: CASSYLGTEAFF; cdr3_nt: TGTGCCAGCAGTTATCTGGGAACTGAAGCTTTCTTT
cdr3_length: 15; d_call: NA; v_call: TRBV15; j_call: TRBJ2-7; clone_size: NA; cdr3_aa: CATSRARGIHNEQYF; cdr3_nt: TGTGCCACCAGCAGGGCGAGGGGAATCCACAACGAGCAGTACTTC